The T cell receptor beta chain described here comes from a study of early T cells in non-severe SARS-CoV-2 infection. Each CDR3 protein is one row after TCRdb ran MiXCR on the 5' RACE reads. Counted here are roughly 50,000 distinct CDR3 sequences, approximately 5.7% occurring once; the ten biggest clones make up approximately 6.9%. This clonotype has more than one count but fewer than ten. Sequences were derived from whole blood, sampled at baseline. The sequence was obtained from an adult who was a healthcare worker with PCR-confirmed SARS-CoV-2 infection or an uninfected control (not recorded which).

The CDR3 sequence is CASSSTVNQPQHF. The CDR3 region has the DNA TGTGCCAGCAGTTCGACGGTGAATCAGCCCCAGCATTTT. The rearrangement joins TRBV12-3 or TRBV12-4 to TRBJ1-5; D remains unclear. The V and J ends lost 4 bases and 4 bases respectively, with 8 bases between them. The CDR3 extends over 13 amino acids.